Listed below are T cell receptor beta chains from one sample, sequenced in a study of blood T cell repertoires in COVID-19. Some clones are missing from TCRdb's copy, which holds only in-frame ones; the method was immunoSEQ multiplex PCR. The sample lists about 210,000 clones, approximately 81% occurring once. Sequenced material: PBMCs or T cells enriched from blood (not recorded which). Receptors originate from a woman in her 50s with acute COVID-19. The CDR3 runs from the conserved cysteine through the conserved F or W. The order of the fields is J gene, clone size, V gene, D gene, CDR3 protein, CDR3 DNA. D genes are given only for firm matches. Size is omitted from some rows. Given values are once, few, many or a class for expanded clones.

>TRBJ2-3|NA|TRBV28|TRBD1
CASRRFGTGGGDTQYF
TGTGCCAGCAGACGTTTCGGGACAGGGGGCGGCGATACGCAGTATTTT
>TRBJ2-7|once|TRBV7-9|NA
CASSLLGQAYEQYF
TGTGCCAGCAGCTTACTTGGGCAGGCCTACGAGCAGTACTTC
>TRBJ2-1|NA|TRBV5-6|TRBD2
CASSWEPSGSYNEQFF
TGTGCCAGCAGCTGGGAACCTAGCGGGAGTTACAATGAGCAGTTCTTC
>TRBJ1-5|NA|TRBV19|NA
CASSPWSAGPNQPQHF
TGTGCCAGTAGCCCCTGGAGCGCAGGGCCTAATCAGCCCCAGCATTTT
>TRBJ1-5|NA|TRBV2|TRBD1
CASSRDRGLNQPQHF
TGTGCCAGCAGTAGGGACAGGGGGCTGAATCAGCCCCAGCATTTT
>TRBJ2-6|many|TRBV29-1|NA
CSVERESVAGANVLTF
TGCAGCGTTGAAAGGGAGTCGGTCGCTGGGGCCAACGTCCTGACTTTC
>TRBJ1-2|NA|TRBV27|TRBD1
CASTMTGTGGAKNGYTF
TGTGCCAGCACCATGACCGGGACAGGGGGCGCAAAGAATGGCTACACCTTC
>TRBJ2-7|few|TRBV4-2|TRBD1
CASSQSPRDRVSEQYF
TGTGCCAGCAGCCAAAGCCCCCGGGACAGGGTTTCGGAGCAGTACTTC
>TRBJ1-2|NA|TRBV7-2|TRBD1
CASSLGQYGYTF
TGTGCCAGCAGCTTGGGACAGTATGGCTACACCTTC
>TRBJ1-1|NA|TRBV2|NA
CASSELSWGEMNTEAFF
TGTGCCAGCAGTGAACTCAGTTGGGGGGAGATGAACACTGAAGCTTTCTTT
>TRBJ1-2|NA|TRBV6-2/TRBV6-3|TRBD1
CASSPGTGRYGYTF
TGTGCCAGCAGTCCCGGGACAGGTCGCTATGGCTACACCTTC
>TRBJ1-2|NA|TRBV4-3|NA
CASSQDFGGPSWDSNWDGYTF
TGCGCCAGCAGCCAAGATTTTGGGGGACCTTCTTGGGACTCAAATTGGGATGGCTACACCTTC
>TRBJ1-6|once|TRBV10-3|NA
CAISDRTNSPLHF
TGTGCCATCAGTGACAGAACAAATTCACCCCTCCACTTT
>TRBJ2-3|NA|TRBV19|TRBD1
CASSNTGTGDWDTQYF
TGTGCCAGTAGTAATACCGGGACAGGGGACTGGGATACGCAGTATTTT
>TRBJ2-7|NA|TRBV7-2|NA
CASSLAGVGYEQYF
TGTGCCAGCAGCTTAGCAGGGGTCGGCTACGAGCAGTACTTC
>TRBJ2-4|NA|TRBV4-3|TRBD2
CASSGGRAESKNIQYF
TGCGCCAGCAGCGGCGGGAGGGCCGAATCCAAAAACATTCAGTACTTC
>TRBJ2-5|NA|TRBV5-1|NA
CASSLGIGAWETQYF
TGCGCCAGCAGCTTGGGCATCGGAGCATGGGAGACCCAGTACTTC
>TRBJ2-7|NA|TRBV6-5|TRBD1
CASRGQGLYEQYF
TGTGCCAGCAGGGGACAGGGCCTATACGAGCAGTACTTC
>TRBJ1-3|NA|TRBV9|NA
CASSARAGGPAGNTIYF
TGTGCCAGCAGCGCGAGGGCCGGAGGGCCGGCAGGAAACACCATATATTTT